Listed here are 16 T cell receptor beta chains from one sample, sequenced in a study of T cell responses to AZD1222 COVID-19 vaccine (dated by TCRdb to about 2021). The time point label of this sample denotes: about 28 days (+/-7) after the second vaccine dose. Libraries were prepared through the immunoSEQ multiplex PCR assay. TCRdb holds this immuneACCESS table with in-frame rearrangements only. Some clones are missing; in checked studies, unresolved V genes explain under half, and the rest has no known cause. The sample profile shows over 45,000 clones; 89% of them were found once. The top ten clonotypes cover about 5.7% of the sample. The material was peripheral blood, obtained 28 days after the second AZD1222 dose. All receptors derive from an adult who received the AZD1222 COVID-19 vaccine.

The chain links TRBV5-8 to TRBJ1-1, with a weak D call TRBD1 (6 bases). The V end lost 4 bases, the J end lost 4 bases, and 14 bases lay between the germline ends. Germline lookup yields CDR1 SGHTS and CDR2 YDEGEE. This CDR3 is 14 amino acids long. The DNA for the CDR3 is TGTGCCAGCAGCCTAGGGGGTGCGGGCACTGAAGCTTTCTTT. This sequence encodes CASSLGGAGTEAFF.

This chain connects TRBV2 to TRBJ2-5; tentatively, D is TRBD2 (7 bases). From germline, CDR1 is SNHLY and CDR2 FYNNEI. With 6 bases removed from V and 3 bases from J, the gap between germline ends came to 17 bases. There are 15 residues in the CDR3. CDR3: CASRDPRGGEETQYF. For the CDR3, the DNA is TGTGCCAGCAGAGATCCGAGGGGGGGGGAAGAGACCCAGTACTTC. Full variable domain (outside the CDR3, taken from reference TRBV2 and TRBJ2-5): EPEVTQTPSHQVTQMGQEVILRCVPISNHLYFYWYRQILGQKVEFLVSFYNNEISEKSEIFDDQFSVERPDGSNFTLKIRSTKLEDSAMYFCASRDPRGGEETQYFGPGTRLLVL.

This chain joins TRBV2 and TRBJ2-2; 8 bases agree with TRBD2. J lost 9 bases, V lost 3 bases, and 3 bases had no gene match. The V gene's germline CDR1 is SNHLY and CDR2 FYNNEI. The CDR3 sequence is 13 residues long. The CDR3 coding sequence is TGTGCCAGCAGTGACCAGCGGGAGAGGGAGCTGTTTTTT. Amino acid sequence: CASSDQRERELFF.

The rearrangement joins TRBV28 to TRBJ1-1, with D possibly being TRBD1 (5 bases). V was shortened by 3 bases and J by 5 bases, with 10 bases between the two germline ends. Germline V gene sequence: CDR1 MDHEN, CDR2 SYDVKM. The length of the CDR3 is 13 residues. The CDR3: CASSLAGRTEAFF. The CDR3 DNA follows: TGTGCCAGCAGTTTGGCAGGGCGAACTGAAGCTTTCTTT.

The chain combines TRBV6-5 with TRBJ1-1; D is ambiguous. V gave up 2 bases and J gave up 5 bases, with 6 bases separating them. CDR3 length equals 12 residues. The germline V gene has CDR1 MNHEY and CDR2 SVGAGI. The DNA of the CDR3 is TGTGCCAGCAGTTACCTGGAGACTGAAGCTTTCTTT. It yields the protein CASSYLETEAFF.

This chain uses TRBV2 with TRBJ1-1; a possible D gene is TRBD1 (6 bases). Germline values: CDR1 SNHLY, CDR2 FYNNEI. V lost 6 bases to trimming and J lost 2 bases, with 10 bases between them. This CDR3 contains 13 residues. The CDR3: CASRQGINTEAFF. The CDR3 DNA reads as TGTGCCAGCAGGCAGGGGATTAACACTGAAGCTTTCTTT.

The chain combines TRBV18 with TRBJ2-2; 7 bases are a match to TRBD1. CDR1 and CDR2 from the germline V gene are KGHSH and LQKENI. V trimming: 4 bases; J trimming: 0 bases; junction bases outside the gene matches: 2. This CDR3 is built from 15 residues. The CDR3 protein is CASSLGTANTGELFF. CDR3 nucleotide sequence: TGTGCCAGCTCACTCGGGACAGCGAACACCGGGGAGCTGTTTTTT.

V gene TRBV29-1 combines with J gene TRBJ2-3, with 9 bases lining up with TRBD1. CDR3 length equals 14 residues. Germline lookup yields CDR1 SQVTM and CDR2 ANQGSEA. Trimming took 7 bases from V and 6 from J; bases not matched to a gene: 11. DNA of the CDR3: TGCAGCGGCGAAACAGGGGGCCACGGGGATACGCAGTATTTT. It specifies CSGETGGHGDTQYF.

The chain links TRBV6-5 to TRBJ2-7; D possibly corresponds to TRBD1 (5 bases). The germline CDR1 and CDR2 sequences are MNHEY and SVGAGI. The CDR3 runs to 15 residues. The V and J ends lost 2 bases and 0 bases respectively, with 11 bases between them. This CDR3 is CASSYRSGYSYEQYF. CDR3 coding DNA: TGTGCCAGCAGTTACCGGTCAGGGTACTCCTACGAGCAGTACTTC.

The V gene is TRBV4-1, the J gene TRBJ1-2; D is unresolved. Germline lookup yields CDR1 MGHRA and CDR2 YSYEKL. There are 16 residues in the CDR3. V was clipped by 6 bases and J by 9 bases, with 26 bases between them. CDR3 nucleotide sequence: TGCGCCAGCAGTCCAATGTTCAGGAACGAAGAGAAGCGCTACACCTTC. It is translated as CASSPMFRNEEKRYTF.

The genes are TRBV19 and TRBJ2-7; D ambiguous. Germline values: CDR1 LNHDA, CDR2 SQIVND (reference sequence). The V and J ends lost 4 bases and 6 bases respectively, with 13 bases between them. This CDR3 is 13 amino acids long. The DNA for the CDR3 is TGTGCCAGTAGTAATCCCGGCCGTTTCGAGCAGTACTTC. This sequence encodes CASSNPGRFEQYF.

This rearrangement joins TRBV7-8 to TRBJ1-5; possible D gene TRBD1, 5 bases. V lost 5 bases, J lost 1 base, and 15 bases lay in between. Germline assignment: CDR1 SGHVS and CDR2 FQNEAQ. CDR3 length: 16 amino acids. CDR3 sequence (DNA): TGTGCCAGCAGCATCCATAGGGGTGGGAGCAATCAGCCCCAGCATTTT. Protein: CASSIHRGGSNQPQHF. The full variable domain, in which reference TRBV7-8 and TRBJ1-5 provide the parts outside the CDR3, is GAGVSQSPRYKVAKRGQDVALRCDPISGHVSLFWYQQALGQGPEFLTYFQNEAQLDKSGLPSDRFFAERPEGSVSTLKIQRTQQEDSAVYLCASSIHRGGSNQPQHFGDGTRLSIL.

The chain links TRBV29-1 to TRBJ1-1; D uncertain. Germline CDR1 SQVTM, CDR2 ANQGSEA. This CDR3 is 13 amino acids long. V was shortened by 3 bases and J by 1 base, with 9 bases between the two germline ends. In DNA form, the CDR3 reads TGCAGCGTTGAGGGAGGAGGGAACACTGAAGCTTTCTTT. This translates into CSVEGGGNTEAFF.

The chain links TRBV3-1 (or the pseudogene TRBV3-2) to TRBJ1-2; tentative D call: TRBD1 (6 bases). CDR1 LGHDT and CDR2 YNNKEL come from the germline V gene (reference sequence). V shed 4 bases and J shed 4 bases, with 13 bases lying between them. The CDR3 loop spans 14 amino acids. This chain's CDR3 is CASSPTGGPYGYTF. In DNA, the CDR3 is TGTGCCAGCAGCCCGACGGGGGGCCCCTATGGCTACACCTTC.

The gene calls are TRBV3-1 (or the pseudogene TRBV3-2) and TRBJ1-4; D might be TRBD1 (5 bases). CDR1 and CDR2 (germline): LGHDT, YNNKEL (reference sequence). Trimming cost V 1 base and J 5 bases, with 8 bases left between them. The CDR3 covers 14 residues. CDR3: CASSQGQRNEKLFF. The CDR3 region has the DNA TGTGCCAGCAGCCAAGGACAGAGGAATGAAAAACTGTTTTTT.

The chain combines TRBV6-5 with TRBJ1-6; D is unclear. The germline V gene encodes CDR1 MNHEY and CDR2 SVGAGI. Trimming stripped 2 bases from V and 8 bases from J, with 13 bases between. The CDR3 extends over 15 amino acids. This CDR3 is CASSYRRRGDSPLHF. The DNA for the CDR3 is TGTGCCAGCAGTTACAGACGACGGGGAGATTCACCCCTCCACTTT.